This record looks at one T cell receptor (beta chain) sequence and its context. The antigen is undetermined. Eight separate reactions per sample yielded the cDNA. Two nested PCRs, around 16 and 10 cycles, amplified TCRalpha and TCRbeta cDNA. Following a re-call of the 5' RACE reads, TCRdb has one entry per CDR3 protein and lacks DNA. This sample's table reports about 450,000 distinct CDR3 sequences. These data are taken from a study of monozygotic twins with inflammatory bowel disease. The CDR3 contains 16 residues. The germline gives CDR1 SGHRS, CDR2 YFSETQ. General study points: Individual T cell subtypes were not distinguishable.

The TCR comes from a human donor with ulcerative colitis or Crohn's disease, or a healthy co-twin of an affected twin (not recorded which). V gene TRBV5-1 combines with J gene TRBJ1-2; TCRdb calls TRBD1, which cannot be checked without DNA. The sequencing sample was made of blood. This chain's CDR3 is CASSFAVQGAGYGYTF.